The sequence of this T cell receptor beta chain was determined in a study of vaccination effects on CD4 cells after COVID-19. Study details: Either the mRNA-1273 or the BNT162b2 vaccine was given to participants as two doses. Study results and limitations: In healthy vaccinees, only 1 of 255 vaccine-induced clones cross-reacted with common cold coronaviruses. Late post-vaccination, clones induced by infection and those induced by vaccine underwent marked clonal contraction. Convalescent patients in the study were few, and early post-infection timepoints were absent.

This clone has a single count. Its matching antigen is unknown. Before sequencing, viral peptide pools were used by the ViraFEST assay to expand antigen-specific CD4+ T cells. Upon completion of about ten days in culture, CD4+ T cells were isolated. Negative nucleocapsid antibody tests before and after vaccination confirmed no previous SARS-CoV-2 infection. Repertoires were generated with immunoSEQ multiplex PCR, while TCRdb's copy carries only in-frame clones and drops some. The repertoire holds tens of thousands of clones, approximately 74% seen once, with under 3% in the top ten. The CDR3 covers 14 residues. CDR1 and CDR2 from the germline V gene are MNHEY and SMNVEV (reference sequence). Germline trimming cut 7 bases from V and 8 bases from J; bases unmatched to any gene: 9.

This receptor was taken from a human donor who received a COVID-19 vaccine. Source: CD4+ T cells from PBMCs cultured with HCoV-NL63 spike peptides, taken before COVID-19 vaccination. This chain uses TRBV27 with TRBJ2-1, with 9 bases aligning to TRBD1. CDR3 loop: CASISRRTGDEQFF. CDR3 in DNA: TGTGCCAGCATCTCCCGTCGGACAGGGGATGAGCAGTTCTTC.